This T cell receptor beta chain was captured by sequencing in a study of T-cell reconstitution after alpha-beta-depleted transplantation in children (dated by TCRdb to 2016 to 2017). Regarding the complete study: Using TCR repertoire profiling, the study followed T-cell immune reconstitution in a quantitative way in children after TCRalphabeta/CD19-depleted allogeneic hematopoietic cell transplantation.

The library was prepared using PCR. Sequencing used an Illumina HiSeq 2500. Molecular barcoding was employed in the preparation of TCR libraries, with unique molecular identifiers being used to normalize TCRbeta repertoire quantification. TCRdb passed the public sequencing reads through fastp at Q25 and MiXCR, retaining productive beta sequences. Every entry covers one CDR3 protein and lists the most common genes and DNA from its rows. In this sample the table shows roughly 500,000 distinct CDR3 sequences, less than 35% of which occur a single time. 2% to 3% of the sample rests with the top ten. CDR1 SQVTM and CDR2 ANQGSEA are derived from the germline V gene. The CDR3 sequence holds 13 residues, the cysteine and phenylalanine included. This entry keeps only the CDR3 DNA: 39 bases, framed from base 1. Trimming at the junction amounts to 1 base on V and 8 bases on J, and the germline ends lie 11 bases apart.

Many counts were recorded for this clonotype. This receptor's antigen is unknown. No per-base quality is available; no much larger clone lies one base away. This TCR was sampled from a human donor who donated a stem cell graft to a child with aplastic anemia. The receptor chain draws on TRBV29-1 and TRBJ1-4; TRBD1 could be the D gene, as 6 bases match. The source was PBMCs from the stem cell graft donor, collected from the stem cell graft. The CDR3: CSVEGGQGEKLFF. The sequenced DNA is TGCAGCGTTGAAGGGGGCCAGGGGGAAAAACTGTTTTTT.